These 24 T cell receptor beta chains came from one sample sequenced in a study of cytomegalovirus exposure and HLA in healthy donors. This table comes from immunoSEQ multiplex PCR, and its TCRdb copy is limited to in-frame clones, with some not included. The profile shows 120,000 or so clones, about 88% of them singletons. The specimen was PBMCs. Every receptor here comes from a man between 18 and 29 years old in good health and CMV-seropositive.

CDR3: CASSPYSAGLYNEQFF. The CDR3 DNA reads TGTGCCAGCAGCCCCTACTCAGCGGGACTTTACAATGAGCAGTTCTTC. V is TRBV11-2 and J is TRBJ2-1, with TRBD2 identical over 7 bases. This CDR3 is built from 16 residues. J was trimmed by 4 bases and V by 5 bases; bases with no gene match: 11. Germline assignment: CDR1 SGHAT and CDR2 FQNNGV.

V is TRBV27 and J is TRBJ2-4, with D perhaps matching TRBD1 (6 bases). The germline gives CDR1 MNHEY, CDR2 SMNVEV (reference sequence). The CDR3 length is 13 residues. Trimming took off 2 bases at V and 5 bases at J, with 7 bases between the two ends. In DNA form, the CDR3 reads TGTGCCAGCAGTTTAAACAGGGAAAACATTCAGTACTTC. This translates into CASSLNRENIQYF.

The rearrangement uses TRBV6-1 and TRBJ2-2; the D is unclear. The CDR3 has 14 residues. Germline CDR1 is MNHNS and CDR2 is SASEGT. V was cut by 1 base and J by 10 bases, with 13 bases left in between. In DNA, the CDR3 is TGTGCCAGCAGTGAAGACAGTAGGCCACCGGAGCTGTTTTTT. This sequence encodes CASSEDSRPPELFF.

This chain links TRBV29-1 with TRBJ1-1; 7 nucleotides line up with TRBD1. With 3 bases clipped from V and 5 bases from J, the junction kept 0 bases outside the gene matches. This CDR3 is 11 amino acids long. CDR1 and CDR2 from the germline V gene are SQVTM and ANQGSEA. The CDR3 region is CSVDRGTEAFF. The CDR3, as DNA: TGCAGCGTTGACAGGGGGACTGAAGCTTTCTTT.

This chain joins TRBV19 and TRBJ2-3; possible D gene TRBD2, 7 bases. Germline CDR1 LNHDA, CDR2 SQIVND (reference sequence). The CDR3 runs to 16 residues. Trimming pared 3 bases from V and 2 bases from J, leaving 15 bases between. The CDR3 bases are TGTGCCAGTAGTATGGTCGCGGGGGCGAACACAGATACGCAGTATTTT. It codes for CASSMVAGANTDTQYF.

In its sample, this clone was seen a few times. V and J are TRBV27 and TRBJ2-7; D is possibly TRBD2 (5 bases). The CDR3 contains 13 residues. V was shortened by 5 bases and J by 0 bases, with 8 bases between the two germline ends. Germline assignment: CDR1 MNHEY and CDR2 SMNVEV (reference sequence). The CDR3, as DNA: TGTGCCAGCAGTCCGCGGGTCTCCTACGAGCAGTACTTC. Its protein is CASSPRVSYEQYF.

The chain couples TRBV29-1 to TRBJ1-3; perhaps TRBD1 as D (5 bases). V was trimmed by 6 bases and J by 6 bases, leaving 12 bases between them. Germline V gene data show CDR1 as SQVTM and CDR2 as ANQGSEA. CDR3 length: 12 amino acids. CDR3 DNA: TGCAGCGTCCGTGGTGGGGCAAACACCATATATTTT. Amino acid sequence: CSVRGGANTIYF.

The chain recombines TRBV19 with TRBJ1-5; 8 bases are shared with TRBD1. With 4 bases clipped from V and 6 bases from J, the junction kept 8 bases outside the gene matches. The germline V gene has CDR1 LNHDA and CDR2 SQIVND (reference sequence). The CDR3 extends over 15 amino acids. The CDR3, as DNA: TGTGCCAGTAGTACCCGGACAGGGACGAGTCAGCCCCAGCATTTT. It specifies CASSTRTGTSQPQHF.

This chain links TRBV4-3 with TRBJ1-3; D not resolved. This CDR3 is built from 15 residues. The germline gives CDR1 LGHNA, CDR2 YSLEER. With 2 bases removed from V and 0 bases from J, the gap between germline ends came to 8 bases. The CDR3 DNA sequence: TGCGCCAGCAGCCAATATTCAGACTCTGGAAACACCATATATTTT. Its translation: CASSQYSDSGNTIYF.

This clone showed up just a few times. V gene TRBV4-1 combines with J gene TRBJ1-5; 7 bases map to TRBD1. V lost 0 bases, J lost 1 base, and 3 bases stayed unmatched. Germline V gene lookup returns CDR1 MGHRA and CDR2 YSYEKL. The CDR3 runs to 16 residues. Here the CDR3 reads CASSQEGGWSNQPQHF. The CDR3 nucleotides are TGCGCCAGCAGCCAAGAAGGGGGCTGGAGCAATCAGCCCCAGCATTTT.

The chain employs TRBV6-5 and TRBJ2-1; D not resolved. Germline lookup yields CDR1 MNHEY and CDR2 SVGAGI. V was pared by 8 bases and J by 0 bases, with 8 bases between. The CDR3 loop spans 13 amino acids. The CDR3 DNA reads as TGTGCCAGCCGCGAGAGCTCCTACAATGAGCAGTTCTTC. This sequence encodes CASRESSYNEQFF.

J is TRBJ2-7 and V is TRBV19, with D possibly TRBD1 on 6 matching bases. The germline V gene encodes CDR1 LNHDA and CDR2 SQIVND (reference sequence). The CDR3 has 15 amino acids. V lost 10 bases, J lost 0 bases, and 19 bases lay in between. The CDR3 nucleotides read TGTGCCACTTCTGATCCGGGACACCACTCCTACGAGCAGTACTTC. Residues: CATSDPGHHSYEQYF. The full variable domain, with the rest looked up from reference TRBV19 and TRBJ2-7, is DGGITQSPKYLFRKEGQNVTLSCEQNLNHDAMYWYRQDPGQGLRLIYYSQIVNDFQKGDIAEGYSVSREKKESFPLTVTSAQKNPTAFYLCATSDPGHHSYEQYFGPGTRLTVT.

The chain uses TRBV6-1 and TRBJ1-4, with D possibly matching TRBD1 (6 bases). Per germline, CDR1 MNHNS and CDR2 SASEGT. Trimming stripped 6 bases from V and 0 bases from J, with 11 bases between. The CDR3 spans 15 residues. CDR3 in DNA: TGTGCCAGCAGGCCCCGGACAGCAACTAATGAAAAACTGTTTTTT. Protein: CASRPRTATNEKLFF.

The chain employs TRBV6-5 and TRBJ2-7; 7 bases fit TRBD1. Germline assignment: CDR1 MNHEY and CDR2 SVGAGI. This CDR3 spans 15 amino acids. V gave up 0 bases and J gave up 6 bases; unmatched junction bases: 8. This CDR3 is CASSYSTGPLAEQYF. For the CDR3, the DNA is TGTGCCAGCAGTTACTCGACAGGGCCCCTCGCCGAGCAGTACTTC.

A note on this clone: Its ends do not fully match the called genes, so a read error is possible. The chain joins TRBV5-8 to TRBJ2-7; D unclear. The CDR3 is 14 amino acids. The germline gives CDR1 SGHTS, CDR2 YDEGEE. CDR3: CASSQVLQSYEQYF. Written as DNA, the CDR3 is TGCGCCAGCAGCCAAGTTTTGCAGTCCTACGAGCAGTACTTC.

In this sample, this clone turned up a few times. An end of the junction does not agree with germline; a read error may underlie this. CDR3 residues: CASRLAGGGEKLFF. DNA of the CDR3: TGTGCCAGCAGGTTAGCAGGGGGCGGTGAAAAACTGTTTTTT. The chain has TRBV13 and TRBJ1-4; 8 bases match TRBD1. This CDR3 is 14 amino acids long. In germline, CDR1 is PRHDT, CDR2 FYEKMQ (reference sequence).

This clone was seen just once. V and J are TRBV7-9 and TRBJ1-6; 7 positions agree with TRBD1. Germline loops: CDR1 SEHNR, CDR2 FQNEAQ (reference sequence). V was clipped by 1 base and J by 11 bases; unmatched bases: 8. The CDR3 runs to 15 residues. In DNA, the CDR3 is TGTGCCAGCAGCTTAGTAACCCCCACAGGGGCACCCCTCCACTTT. Amino acid sequence: CASSLVTPTGAPLHF.

The chain joins TRBV6-5 to TRBJ1-5; TRBD1 might be the D (5 bases). Germline loops: CDR1 MNHEY, CDR2 SVGAGI. V was pared by 6 bases and J by 3 bases, with 12 bases between. The CDR3 spans 14 residues. The CDR3 region has the DNA TGTGCCAGCAGGCCCGGACAAGACAATCAGCCCCAGCATTTT. It translates to CASRPGQDNQPQHF.

The V call is TRBV10-3, the J call TRBJ2-7; the D gene is possibly TRBD1 (5 bases). V was trimmed by 2 bases and J by 5 bases, leaving 16 bases between them. There are 15 residues in the CDR3. The germline V gene encodes CDR1 ENHRY and CDR2 SYGVKD. CDR3 loop: CAISEPSQGSDEQYF. In nucleotides, the CDR3 is TGTGCCATCAGTGAGCCTTCCCAGGGATCCGACGAGCAGTACTTC.

The V and J genes are TRBV18 and TRBJ2-4; D unclear. Per germline, CDR1 KGHSH and CDR2 LQKENI. This CDR3 region has 16 residues. Trimming took 0 bases from V and 0 from J, leaving 9 bases between them. CDR3 bases: TGTGCCAGCTCACCACCCCCCGTACTAGCCAAAAACATTCAGTACTTC. It encodes CASSPPPVLAKNIQYF.

This chain joins TRBV30 and TRBJ2-6; 12 bases are a match to TRBD1. Germline CDR1 reads GTSNPN; CDR2 reads SVGIG (reference sequence). Trimming at V came to 3 bases and at J to 2 bases, leaving 2 bases not matched to a gene. The CDR3 runs to 16 residues. CDR3 DNA: TGTGCCTGGAGGCGGGACAGGGGGCCTGGGGCCAACGTCCTGACTTTC. Its translation: CAWRRDRGPGANVLTF.

This clone was seen once. The gene calls are TRBV5-6 and TRBJ1-5, with a weak D call TRBD1 (6 bases). CDR1 is SGHDT and CDR2 is YYEEEE in the germline V gene. The CDR3 runs to 18 residues. Trimming removed 7 bases from V and 3 bases from J, with 26 bases in between. CDR3 sequence (DNA): TGTGCCAGCGGCTGGGGCGGGGGCTCAGGGGCCTACAATCAGCCCCAGCATTTT. This sequence encodes CASGWGGGSGAYNQPQHF.

The chain joins TRBV5-4 to TRBJ2-3; 9 bases match TRBD2. Germline V gene data show CDR1 as SGHNT and CDR2 as YYREEE (reference sequence). The V and J ends lost 6 bases and 3 bases, in that order; junction bases with no gene match: 2. The CDR3 spans 13 residues. CDR3 residues: CASTSGGTDTQYF. The CDR3 nucleotides read TGTGCCAGCACAAGCGGGGGGACAGATACGCAGTATTTT.

The chain has TRBV2 and TRBJ2-3; TRBD1 matches at 10 bases. This CDR3 spans 15 amino acids. Germline lookup yields CDR1 SNHLY and CDR2 FYNNEI. Unmatched junction bases numbered 11, after V lost 8 bases and J lost 6 bases. Here the CDR3 DNA reads TGTGCCAGCCGACTCCGGGACAGGGGTGCCGATACGCAGTATTTT. The encoded protein is CASRLRDRGADTQYF.